This T cell receptor beta chain derives from a study of blood T cell repertoires in COVID-19. Method: immunoSEQ multiplex PCR; TCRdb's copy keeps in-frame clones and lacks some. The sample includes under 80,000 clones, roughly 80% seen only once; the top ten take about 4.4%. The V gene's germline CDR1 is SGHVS and CDR2 FQNEAQ. With 5 bases clipped from V and 3 bases from J, the junction kept 3 bases outside the gene matches. The CDR3 length is 15 residues. What was sequenced was peripheral blood. This rearrangement joins TRBV7-8 to TRBJ2-6; 8 positions agree with TRBD1. This receptor was identified in an elderly woman with active or convalescent COVID-19. The CDR3 DNA is TGTGCCAGCAGCCCAGGGACAGGTGGGGCCAACGTCCTGACTTTC. Translated: CASSPGTGGANVLTF.